The present T cell receptor beta chain was sequenced within a study of blood T cell repertoires in COVID-19. About the study: Sources were T cells, B-cell-depleted T cells, or PBMCs; the material itself was cDNA or gDNA.

Enrolment of Seattle patients took place during active infection, and they were followed longitudinally. Data came from immunoSEQ multiplex PCR; TCRdb stores just in-frame clones and leaves some out. The data hold about 49,000 clones, with approximately 87% observed a single time. V shed 8 bases, J shed 10 bases, and the junction held 8 bases outside the gene matches. The CDR3 loop spans 12 amino acids. Germline V gene data show CDR1 as KGHSH and CDR2 as LQKENI. The V call is TRBV18, the J call TRBJ2-1; the match to TRBD2 covers 7 bases. The sample was peripheral blood. The source of this sequence is a woman older than 75 with COVID-19, enrolled during active disease. The CDR3 DNA reads TGTGCCAGCAACGGGCTAGCGGAAGAGCAGTTCTTC. Its translation: CASNGLAEEQFF.